What follows is one TCR beta chain and its context. Per the germline V gene, CDR1 is LNHDA and CDR2 is SQIVND (reference sequence). The V gene lost 9 bases and the J gene lost 3 bases, with 14 bases spanning the gap. This CDR3 comprises 13 residues. The data derive from a study of blood T cell repertoires in COVID-19. Study summary: Samples taken during acute and convalescent COVID-19 were collected in the United States, Italy and Spain. The cDNA or gDNA used as material had been derived from T cells, B-cell-depleted T cells, or PBMCs.

In the original processing: Amplification of reference gene primers provided the estimated nucleated cell counts. Here immunoSEQ multiplex PCR was the method, and the copy in TCRdb shows in-frame clones only, minus some. Clone size and the V and J calls come from that table; the DNA yielded D and trimming. The sample lists about 81,000 clones; less than 85% were seen once. This clonotype was sampled from a human donor in a cohort sampled during active COVID-19. Source material: peripheral blood. The gene calls are TRBV19 and TRBJ1-2; D perhaps matches TRBD1 (5 bases). The CDR3 loop reads CASRRGTYYGYTF. As DNA, the CDR3 is TGTGCCAGCAGACGGGGGACCTACTATGGCTACACCTTC.